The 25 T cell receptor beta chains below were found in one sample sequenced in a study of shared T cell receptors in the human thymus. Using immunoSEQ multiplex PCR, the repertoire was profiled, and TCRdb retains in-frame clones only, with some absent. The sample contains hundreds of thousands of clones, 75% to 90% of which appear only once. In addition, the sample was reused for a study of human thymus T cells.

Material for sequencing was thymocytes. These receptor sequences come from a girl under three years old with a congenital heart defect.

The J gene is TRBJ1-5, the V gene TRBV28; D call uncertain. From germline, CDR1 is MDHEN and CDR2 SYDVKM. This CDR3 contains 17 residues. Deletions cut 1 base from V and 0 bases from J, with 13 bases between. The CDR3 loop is CASSLSPTGYSNQPQHF. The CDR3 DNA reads TGTGCCAGCAGTTTATCCCCGACGGGTTATAGCAATCAGCCCCAGCATTTT.

The CDR3 DNA sequence: TGTGCCACCAGCAGTCAGGAGAAGGGGGCGCAGCCCCTAAACTATGGCTACACCTTC. It is translated as CATSSQEKGAQPLNYGYTF. V is TRBV15 and J is TRBJ1-2; 7 nucleotides line up with TRBD1. The CDR3 runs to 19 residues. V shed 3 bases and J 2 bases; nucleotides not matched to a gene: 18. Germline V CDR1 and CDR2: LNHNV, YYDKDF (reference sequence). The complete variable domain, with remaining parts taken from reference TRBV15 and TRBJ1-2, reads DAMVIQNPRYQVTQFGKPVTLSCSQTLNHNVMYWYQQKSSQAPKLLFHYYDKDFNNEADTPDNFQSRRPNTSFCFLDIRSPGLGDTAMYLCATSSQEKGAQPLNYGYTFGSGTRLTVV.

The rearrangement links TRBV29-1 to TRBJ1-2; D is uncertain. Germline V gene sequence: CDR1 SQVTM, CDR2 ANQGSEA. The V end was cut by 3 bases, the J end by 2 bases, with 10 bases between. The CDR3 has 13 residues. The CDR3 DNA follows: TGCAGCGTTGATTTGCCAGGAAACTATGGCTACACCTTC. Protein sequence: CSVDLPGNYGYTF.

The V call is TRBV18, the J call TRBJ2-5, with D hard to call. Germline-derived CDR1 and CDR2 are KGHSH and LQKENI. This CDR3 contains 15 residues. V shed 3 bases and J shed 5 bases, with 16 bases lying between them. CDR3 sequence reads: CASSPPGLRSETQYF. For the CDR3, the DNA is TGTGCCAGCTCACCCCCGGGTCTACGCAGTGAGACCCAGTACTTC.

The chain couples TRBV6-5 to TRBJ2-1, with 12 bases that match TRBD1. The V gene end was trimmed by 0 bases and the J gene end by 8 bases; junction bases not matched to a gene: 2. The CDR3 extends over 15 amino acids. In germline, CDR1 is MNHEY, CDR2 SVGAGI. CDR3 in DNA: TGTGCCAGCAGTTACTCTGGGACAGGGGGCTATGAGCAGTTCTTC. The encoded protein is CASSYSGTGGYEQFF.

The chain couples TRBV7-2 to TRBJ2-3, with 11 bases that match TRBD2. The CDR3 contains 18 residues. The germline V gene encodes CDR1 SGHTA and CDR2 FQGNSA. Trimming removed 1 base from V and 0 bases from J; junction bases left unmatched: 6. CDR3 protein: CASSLGASGGRSTDTQYF. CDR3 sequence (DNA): TGTGCCAGCAGCTTAGGGGCTAGCGGGGGGCGTAGCACAGATACGCAGTATTTT.

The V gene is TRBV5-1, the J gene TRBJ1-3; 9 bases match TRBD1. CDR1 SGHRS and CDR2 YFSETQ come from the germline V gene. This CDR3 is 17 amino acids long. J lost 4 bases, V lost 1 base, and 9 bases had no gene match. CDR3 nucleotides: TGCGCCAGCAGCTTGACTGGACAGGGGAGATCCGGAAACACCATATATTTT. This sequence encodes CASSLTGQGRSGNTIYF.

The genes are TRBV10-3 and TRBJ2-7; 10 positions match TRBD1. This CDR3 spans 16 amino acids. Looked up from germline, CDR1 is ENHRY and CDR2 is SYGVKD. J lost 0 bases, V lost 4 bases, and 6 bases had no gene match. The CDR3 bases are TGTGCCATCAGTGGCCGGGACAGGGGCGTCTCCTACGAGCAGTACTTC. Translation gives CAISGRDRGVSYEQYF.

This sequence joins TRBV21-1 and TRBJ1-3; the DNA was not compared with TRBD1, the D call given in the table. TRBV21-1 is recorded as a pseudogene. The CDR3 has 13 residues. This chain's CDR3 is CASSHKIGNTIYF. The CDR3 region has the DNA TGTGCCAGCAGCCACAAAATAGGAAACACCATATATTTT.

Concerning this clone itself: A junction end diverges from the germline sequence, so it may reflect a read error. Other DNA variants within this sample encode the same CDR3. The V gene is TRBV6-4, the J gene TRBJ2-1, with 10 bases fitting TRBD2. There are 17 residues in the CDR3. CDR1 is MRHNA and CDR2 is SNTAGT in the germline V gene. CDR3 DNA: TGTGCTAGCAGTGACATTAATCCAGCGGGGGGGCAGAATGAGCAGTTCTTC. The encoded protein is CASSDINPAGGQNEQFF.

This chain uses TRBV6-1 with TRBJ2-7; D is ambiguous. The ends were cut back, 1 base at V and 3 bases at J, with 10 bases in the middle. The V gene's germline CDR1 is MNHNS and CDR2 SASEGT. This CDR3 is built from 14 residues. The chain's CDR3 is CASSEESPHYEQYF. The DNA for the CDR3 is TGTGCCAGCAGTGAAGAGAGTCCTCACTACGAGCAGTACTTC.

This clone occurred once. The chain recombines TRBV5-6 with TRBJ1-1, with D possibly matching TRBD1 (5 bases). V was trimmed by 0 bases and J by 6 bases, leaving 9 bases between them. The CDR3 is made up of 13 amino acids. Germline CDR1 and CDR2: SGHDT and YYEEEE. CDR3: CASSLGGDAEAFF. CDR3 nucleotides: TGTGCCAGCAGCTTGGGGGGGGACGCTGAAGCTTTCTTT.

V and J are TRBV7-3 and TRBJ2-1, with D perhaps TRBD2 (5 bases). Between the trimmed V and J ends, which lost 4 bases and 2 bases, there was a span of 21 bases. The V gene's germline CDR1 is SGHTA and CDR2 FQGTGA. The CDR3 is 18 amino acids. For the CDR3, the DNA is TGTGCCAGCAGCTCTCACCACCCCCCGGGAAATCCCTACAATGAGCAGTTCTTC. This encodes CASSSHHPPGNPYNEQFF.

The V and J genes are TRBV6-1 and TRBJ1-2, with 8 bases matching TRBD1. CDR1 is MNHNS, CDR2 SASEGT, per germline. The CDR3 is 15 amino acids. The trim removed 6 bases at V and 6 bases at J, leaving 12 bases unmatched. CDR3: CASRPRQGRGDGYTF. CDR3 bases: TGTGCCAGCAGACCTAGACAGGGGAGAGGGGATGGCTACACCTTC.

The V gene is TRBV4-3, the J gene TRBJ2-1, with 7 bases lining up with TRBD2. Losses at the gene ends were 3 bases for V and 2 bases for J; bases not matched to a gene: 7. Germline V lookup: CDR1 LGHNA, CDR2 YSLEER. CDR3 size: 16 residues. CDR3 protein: CASSHPAGVPYNEQFF. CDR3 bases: TGCGCCAGCAGCCATCCGGCGGGGGTTCCCTACAATGAGCAGTTCTTC.

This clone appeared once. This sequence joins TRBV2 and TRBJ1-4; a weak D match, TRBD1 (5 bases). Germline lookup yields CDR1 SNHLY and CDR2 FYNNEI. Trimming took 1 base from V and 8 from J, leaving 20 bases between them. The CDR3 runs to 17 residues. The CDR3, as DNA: TGTGCCAGCAGTGAAGTTTTGGGGAGGGGCCAAGGGGAAAAACTGTTTTTT. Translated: CASSEVLGRGQGEKLFF. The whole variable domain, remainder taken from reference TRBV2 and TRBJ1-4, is EPEVTQTPSHQVTQMGQEVILRCVPISNHLYFYWYRQILGQKVEFLVSFYNNEISEKSEIFDDQFSVERPDGSNFTLKIRSTKLEDSAMYFCASSEVLGRGQGEKLFFGSGTQLSVL.

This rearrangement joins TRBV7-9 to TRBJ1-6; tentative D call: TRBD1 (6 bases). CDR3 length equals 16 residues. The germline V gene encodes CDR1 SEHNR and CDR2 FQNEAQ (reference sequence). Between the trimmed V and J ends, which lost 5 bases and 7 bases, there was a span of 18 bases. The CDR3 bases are TGTGCCAGCAGCCGTTACCGACAGGACTTAAATTCACCCCTCCACTTT. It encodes CASSRYRQDLNSPLHF.

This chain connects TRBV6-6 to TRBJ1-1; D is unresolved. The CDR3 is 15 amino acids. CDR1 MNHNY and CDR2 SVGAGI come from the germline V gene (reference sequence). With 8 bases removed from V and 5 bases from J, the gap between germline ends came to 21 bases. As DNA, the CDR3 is TGTGCCAGCCGAACTCCCGATGAGAGGGTAACTGAAGCTTTCTTT. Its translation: CASRTPDERVTEAFF.

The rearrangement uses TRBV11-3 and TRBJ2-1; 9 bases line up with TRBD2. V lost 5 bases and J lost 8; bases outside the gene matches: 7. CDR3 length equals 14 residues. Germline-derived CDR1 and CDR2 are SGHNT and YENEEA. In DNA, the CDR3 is TGTGCCAGCAGCAGCGGGACTAGCTCCGATGAGCAGTTCTTC. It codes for CASSSGTSSDEQFF.

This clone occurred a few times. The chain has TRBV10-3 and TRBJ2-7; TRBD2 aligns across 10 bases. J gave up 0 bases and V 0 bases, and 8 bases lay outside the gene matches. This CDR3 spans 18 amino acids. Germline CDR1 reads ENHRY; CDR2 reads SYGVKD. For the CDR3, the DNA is TGTGCCATCAGTGAGTCGTGGGGAGCGGGGGGGAGCTCCTACGAGCAGTACTTC. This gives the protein CAISESWGAGGSSYEQYF.

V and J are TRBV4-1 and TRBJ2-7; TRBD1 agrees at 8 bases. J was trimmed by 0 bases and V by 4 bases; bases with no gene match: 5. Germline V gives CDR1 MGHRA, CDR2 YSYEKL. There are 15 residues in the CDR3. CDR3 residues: CASSPHRGSSYEQYF. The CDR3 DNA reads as TGCGCCAGCAGCCCTCACAGGGGGTCCTCCTACGAGCAGTACTTC.

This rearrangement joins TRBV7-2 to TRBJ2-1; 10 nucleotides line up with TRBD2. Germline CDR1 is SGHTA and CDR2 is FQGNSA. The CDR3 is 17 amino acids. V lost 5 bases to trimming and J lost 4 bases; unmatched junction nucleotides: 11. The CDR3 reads CASSPTLRTSGYNEQFF. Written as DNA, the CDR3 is TGTGCCAGCAGCCCCACGCTTAGGACTAGCGGATACAATGAGCAGTTCTTC.

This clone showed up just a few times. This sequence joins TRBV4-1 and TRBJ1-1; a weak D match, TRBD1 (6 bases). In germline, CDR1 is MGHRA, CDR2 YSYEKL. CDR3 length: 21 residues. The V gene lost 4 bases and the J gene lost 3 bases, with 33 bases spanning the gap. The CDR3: CASSPDDHHIRDKGVDTEAFF. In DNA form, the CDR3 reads TGCGCCAGCAGCCCGGATGACCACCACATACGGGATAAGGGGGTGGACACTGAAGCTTTCTTT.

The CDR3 loop is CASSTRASGEGQETQYF. The CDR3 DNA sequence: TGTGCCAGCAGCACCAGAGCTAGCGGGGAGGGGCAAGAGACCCAGTACTTC. V gene TRBV7-2 combines with J gene TRBJ2-5, with TRBD2 matching 9 bases. The CDR3 has 17 residues. Germline CDR1 and CDR2: SGHTA and FQGNSA. Trimming took 5 bases from V and 2 from J; bases not matched to a gene: 12.

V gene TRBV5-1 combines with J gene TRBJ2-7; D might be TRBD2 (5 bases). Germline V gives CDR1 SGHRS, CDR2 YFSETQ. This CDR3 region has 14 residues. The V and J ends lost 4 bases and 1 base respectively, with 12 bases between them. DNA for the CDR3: TGCGCCAGCAGCCAGGAGTCGGGATCCTACGAGCAGTACTTC. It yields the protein CASSQESGSYEQYF.